The next 2 T cell receptor beta chains were all read from a single sample in a study of T cell responses to AZD1222 COVID-19 vaccine. Libraries were prepared by immunoSEQ multiplex PCR; TCRdb keeps only in-frame clonotypes and omits some of them. The sample shows around 100,000 clones, about nine tenths of them seen only once. The specimen comprised peripheral blood, sampled on day 0 of AZD1222 vaccination. All receptors derive from an adult in good health.

The J gene is TRBJ1-2, the V gene TRBV7-8; 8 nucleotides line up with TRBD1. V trimming: 0 bases; J trimming: 7 bases; junction bases outside the gene matches: 4. This CDR3 is 14 amino acids long. Germline assignment: CDR1 SGHVS and CDR2 FQNEAQ. The CDR3 coding sequence is TGTGCCAGCAGCTTAGCGTCAACAGGGGGTGGCTACACCTTC. It encodes CASSLASTGGGYTF.

This clone came up a few times. The chain couples TRBV7-9 to TRBJ2-7; D not resolved. Germline V gene lookup returns CDR1 SEHNR and CDR2 FQNEAQ (reference sequence). Trimming shortened V by 1 base and J by 6 bases, and 10 bases separated the two germline ends. The CDR3 spans 13 residues. The CDR3 region has the DNA TGTGCCAGCAGCTTAGGCGGAGAACGCGAGCAGTACTTC. The encoded protein is CASSLGGEREQYF. Drawing the rest from reference TRBV7-9 and TRBJ2-7, the complete variable domain is DTGVSQNPRHKITKRGQNVTFRCDPISEHNRLYWYRQTLGQGPEFLTYFQNEAQLEKSRLLSDRFSAERPKGSFSTLEIQRTEQGDSAMYLCASSLGGEREQYFGPGTRLTVT.